The TCR beta chain under discussion was sequenced for a study of T cell repertoires in aging, cancer and after chemotherapy. For the study at large: Around 10 million TCR reads were in the whole dataset. Study results and caveats: Rebound thymic output was suggested by rising median generation probability during chemotherapy in each cancer cohort. Healthy donors lost TCR diversity with age mainly through richness, cancer patients through richness and evenness. Compared with age-matched healthy donors, untreated hematological or solid cancer patients showed higher blood TCR clonality.

Amplification of TCR beta used genomic DNA extracted from peripheral blood. This clonotype was counted between two and nine times. The antigen is undetermined. A mixed TRB-A/B primer pool amplified rearranged TRB by multiplex touch-down PCR. TCRdb independently ran MiXCR on the multiplex PCR reads; one entry per CDR3 protein. Found here are about 2,000 distinct CDR3 sequences, around 30% of them singletons; the top ten hold about 9.4%. This CDR3 region has 16 residues. Per germline, CDR1 MNHNS and CDR2 SASEGT. V lost 0 bases and J lost 4, with 13 bases in between. The sample comprised blood. J is TRBJ2-1 and V is TRBV6-1; TRBD1 might be the D (6 bases). The clonotype originates from a human donor with a solid tumor. CDR3 sequence: CASSEAARTVYNEQFF. CDR3 nucleotide sequence: TGTGCCAGCAGTGAAGCCGCTCGGACAGTATACAATGAGCAGTTCTTC.